This T cell receptor beta chain is drawn from a study of blood T cell repertoires in COVID-19 (dated by TCRdb to 2018 to 2021). Regarding the research as a whole: Samples covering the acute and convalescent phases of COVID-19 were provided by collaborators in the United States, Italy and Spain. The material from the prospective study consisted of cDNA or gDNA derived from T cells, B-cell-depleted T cells, or PBMCs. A de-identified subject ID, COVID-19 status, age in years and sex were almost always included in the sample metadata. Where available, HLA class I and class II types were taken from metadata supplied by the sample provider and were not determined by assay-based typing. Deeply sampled blood TCRbeta repertoires from subjects exposed to, actively infected with, or recovered from COVID-19 were included in the dataset. The repertoires were made available in a free public database intended to serve as a resource for research on the immune response to SARS-CoV-2. Samples came from the ongoing ImmuneRACE study (first 160 participants) plus 1,254 subjects from 6 global collaborators.

General conclusions and limits of the study: The amount of clinical and demographic metadata varied by source and participant and was provided uncurated.

Enrolling through a virtual design, the prospective study's participants ranged in age from roughly 18 to 95 years and lived across approximately 25 United States geographic areas. Cohort assignment in the prospective study relied on participant-reported clinical history from a screening survey and a study questionnaire. ImmuneRACE Cohort 3 recovered participants were defined by two consecutive negative NP/OP PCR tests, healthcare professional clearance, or symptom resolution. Each participant in the prospective study had whole blood, serum and a nasopharyngeal or oropharyngeal swab collected by mobile phlebotomists. Prospective study participants could optionally give additional blood draws and questionnaires over an approximately two-month period. Before DNA extraction, prospective study blood samples were shipped either frozen or at room temperature. The germline V gene specifies LGHNA as CDR1 and YSLEER as CDR2. Including cysteine and phenylalanine, the CDR3 has 13 amino acids. Only CDR3 DNA remains: 39 bases, in frame from the first base. V loses 1 base at its end and J loses 7 bases; junction bases beyond the gene matches: 2.

TCRbeta CDR3 regions were amplified from genomic DNA by means of the immunoSEQ Assay, a bias-controlled multiplex PCR. The paper's processing steps were these. Within the assay, amplification of reference gene primers was used to estimate how many nucleated cells each sample contained. To quantify the absolute abundance of each unique TCRbeta CDR3 rearrangement, sequence reads were collapsed and filtered. For each sample, productive Simpson clonality was calculated as the square root of Simpson's diversity index across productive rearrangements. The table comes from immuneACCESS by way of TCRdb, which keeps in-frame sequences with V and J called. Part of the clones is missing from these tables; in studies checked, under half for an unresolved V gene and the rest for unknown reasons. The V and J calls and clone size were taken over from that table, and D and trimming were inferred from the DNA. The sample has some 390,000 clones on record, under 90% of them singletons. The ten largest clones add up to 1.5% to 2% of the sample.

With regard to this clone: Its antigen has not been determined. Per-base qualities were not stored, and no clone one base away is much larger.

This sequence was found in a woman younger than 45 who had recovered from COVID-19. The chain is encoded by TRBV4-3 joined to TRBJ1-2; 8 junctional bases match TRBD1. The sample comprised PBMCs or T cells enriched from blood (not recorded which). The CDR3 reads CASSQGDRRGYTF. The DNA sequence follows: TGCGCCAGCAGCCAAGGGGACAGGCGTGGCTACACCTTC.